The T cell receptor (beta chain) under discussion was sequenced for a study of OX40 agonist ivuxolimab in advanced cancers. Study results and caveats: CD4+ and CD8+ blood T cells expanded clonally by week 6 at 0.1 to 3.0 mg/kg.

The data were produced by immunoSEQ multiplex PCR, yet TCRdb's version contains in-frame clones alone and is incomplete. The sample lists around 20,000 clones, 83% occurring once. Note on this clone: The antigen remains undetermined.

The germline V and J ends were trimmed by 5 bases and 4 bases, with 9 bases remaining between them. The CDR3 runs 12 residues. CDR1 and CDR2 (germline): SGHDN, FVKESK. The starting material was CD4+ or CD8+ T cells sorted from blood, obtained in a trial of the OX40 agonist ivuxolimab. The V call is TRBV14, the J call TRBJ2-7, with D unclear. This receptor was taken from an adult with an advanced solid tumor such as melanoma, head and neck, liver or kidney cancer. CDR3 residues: CASSGIRYEQYF. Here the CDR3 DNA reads TGTGCCAGCAGCGGGATAAGGTACGAGCAGTACTTC.